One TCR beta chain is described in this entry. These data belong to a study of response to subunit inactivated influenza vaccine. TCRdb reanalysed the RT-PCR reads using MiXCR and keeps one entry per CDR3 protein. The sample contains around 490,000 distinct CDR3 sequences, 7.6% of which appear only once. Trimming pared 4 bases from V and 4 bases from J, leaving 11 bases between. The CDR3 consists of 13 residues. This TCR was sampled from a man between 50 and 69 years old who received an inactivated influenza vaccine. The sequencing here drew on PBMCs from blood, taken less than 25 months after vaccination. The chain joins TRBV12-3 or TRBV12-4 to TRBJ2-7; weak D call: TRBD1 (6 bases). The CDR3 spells CASSWTEDYEQYF. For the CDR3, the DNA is TGTGCCAGCAGTTGGACAGAAGATTACGAGCAGTACTTC.